These T cell receptor beta chains were read from a single sample in a study of T cells in Graves' hyperthyroidism and ophthalmopathy. TCRdb recomputed calls from the multiplex PCR reads with MiXCR, one row per CDR3 protein. The data contain 600,000 to 850,000 distinct CDR3 sequences, over 15% of them singletons. Sequencing input: blood. These receptor sequences come from a woman aged 45-65 years with Graves' hyperthyroidism that later progressed to Graves' ophthalmopathy. CDR3s include the opening cysteine and the closing phenylalanine or tryptophan. The D gene is left open where the match is weak. Clone size is given for some rows only: seen once, a few or many times, or a class if the clone is expanded.

d_gene	abundance	v_gene	j_gene	CDR3nt	CDR3aa
-	-	TRBV6-1	TRBJ1-5	TGTGCCAGCAGGACCCGACACGATAGCAATCAGCCCCAGCATTTT	CASRTRHDSNQPQHF
-	many	TRBV6-5	TRBJ2-5	TGTGCCAGCAGTTACGGTCATAGAGAGACCCAGTACTTC	CASSYGHRETQYF
-	many	TRBV27	TRBJ2-2	TGTGCCAGCAGTTCCCTTCTAAGTTTCAACACCGGGGAGCTGTTTTTT	CASSSLLSFNTGELFF
-	-	TRBV6-1	TRBJ2-5	TGTGCCAGCAGTGAATATGGTTTATTTGGAGAGACCCAGTACTTC	CASSEYGLFGETQYF
-	-	TRBV6-2/TRBV6-3	TRBJ1-5	TGTGCCAGCAGTTATACAGTATCACAGCCCCAGCATTTT	CASSYTVSQPQHF
-	many	TRBV2	TRBJ2-1	TGTGCCAGCAGTGAAAGTCCATACAATGAGCAGTTCTTC	CASSESPYNEQFF
-	-	TRBV7-9	TRBJ2-5	TGTGCCAGCAGCTCAGCAGGAGGGGACCAAGAGACCCAGTACTTC	CASSSAGGDQETQYF
-	many	TRBV12-3/TRBV12-4	TRBJ2-1	TGTGCCAGCAGTTTACAGGGGCGGGGGAGTTACAATGAGCAGTTCTTC	CASSLQGRGSYNEQFF
-	-	TRBV27	TRBJ2-5	TGTGCCAGCAGTTTATCCGAAGATTTCGGAAAAGAGACCCAGTACTTC	CASSLSEDFGKETQYF
-	few	TRBV7-9	TRBJ2-2	TGTGCCAGCAGCTTATTACTCGACACCGGGGAGCTGTTTTTT	CASSLLLDTGELFF
TRBD1	-	TRBV12-5	TRBJ2-3	TGTGCTAGTGGTACGTCTCGACAGGGGCGGTCTGATACGCAGTATTTT	CASGTSRQGRSDTQYF
TRBD1	-	TRBV20-1	TRBJ1-6	TGCAGTGCTAGATCGGGACAGGGGTATAATTCACCCCTCCACTTT	CSARSGQGYNSPLHF
TRBD1	many	TRBV11-2	TRBJ2-7	TGTGCCAGCGGGACAGGGACCTCCTACGAGCAGTACTTC	CASGTGTSYEQYF
-	many	TRBV6-1	TRBJ2-7	TGTGCCAGCGCGTTGGGGCCCGCGGCCTACGAGCAGTACTTC	CASALGPAAYEQYF
-	many	TRBV7-3	TRBJ1-1	TGTGCCAGCAGACCGGACAGGAACACTGAAGCTTTCTTT	CASRPDRNTEAFF
-	few	TRBV19	TRBJ2-2	TGTGCCAGTTTCCTCCGGGACACCGGGGAGCTGTTTTTT	CASFLRDTGELFF
TRBD1	-	TRBV10-3	TRBJ1-4	TGTGCCATCAGTCCGGGACAGGGGGGTGAAAAACTGTTTTTT	CAISPGQGGEKLFF
TRBD1	-	TRBV4-1	TRBJ1-6	TGCGCCAGCAGCCAAGAGGACAGGAATAATTCACCCCTCCACTTT	CASSQEDRNNSPLHF
-	-	TRBV12-3/TRBV12-4	TRBJ2-1	TGTGCCAGCAGTTTGCGACCGGGGACGTACTCCTACAATGAGCAGTTCTTC	CASSLRPGTYSYNEQFF
-	many	TRBV12-3/TRBV12-4	TRBJ1-1	TGTGCCACAGAGGCGGGAAACACTGAAGCTTTCTTT	CATEAGNTEAFF
TRBD2	-	TRBV6-5	TRBJ2-1	TGTGCCAGCACTTATACTCCACGGACTAGCGGGAGCTCCTACAATGAGCAGTTCTTC	CASTYTPRTSGSSYNEQFF
-	few	TRBV27	TRBJ1-6	TGTGCCAGCAGTTCCCCCCGGGACACTGATTCACCCCTCCACTTT	CASSSPRDTDSPLHF
-	-	TRBV19	TRBJ2-2	TGTGCCAGTAGTATTGTGGGGCGGAGGACCGGGGAGCTGTTTTTT	CASSIVGRRTGELFF
-	many	TRBV20-1	TRBJ2-1	TGCAGTGCAGATGCGGGGCTAGGGGCAGCTGAGCAGTTCTTC	CSADAGLGAAEQFF
TRBD1	-	TRBV2	TRBJ2-7	TGTGCCAGCGGCCAACAGGGGAACGAGCAGTACTTC	CASGQQGNEQYF
-	few	TRBV19	TRBJ2-2	TGTGCCAGTAGTGCACTAACAGGAATAGAGAACACCGGGGAGCTGTTTTTT	CASSALTGIENTGELFF
-	few	TRBV4-1	TRBJ1-6	TGCGCCAGCAGCCAAGATACCACGGAATCACCCCTCCACTTT	CASSQDTTESPLHF
TRBD1	few	TRBV5-4	TRBJ1-4	TGTGCCAGCAGCAGCGACAGGGTTTCAACTAATGAAAAACTGTTTTTT	CASSSDRVSTNEKLFF